A selection of T cell receptor beta chains follows, all from one sample in a study of early T cells in non-severe SARS-CoV-2 infection. TCRdb recomputed calls from the 5' RACE reads with MiXCR, one row per CDR3 protein. The repertoire has about 64,000 distinct CDR3 sequences, 20% of them found once; the top ten carry more than 15%. This material consisted of whole blood, taken at baseline. The receptors derive from an adult who was a healthcare worker with PCR-confirmed SARS-CoV-2 infection or an uninfected control (not recorded which). Each CDR3 is given with its conserved first and last residue. The order of the fields is J gene, D gene, clone size, V gene, CDR3 protein, CDR3 DNA. A D gene is named only where the DNA matches it firmly. The size of a clone is reported for some rows only, either as once, few or many, or as a class for expanded clones.

J: TRBJ2-1
D: -
size: -
V: TRBV4-1
CDR3: CASSLSRAYPGITTYNEQFF
DNA: TGCGCCAGCAGCCTTTCCAGGGCCTACCCGGGGATTACCACCTACAATGAGCAGTTCTTC

J: TRBJ1-6
D: TRBD1
size: few
V: TRBV20-1
CDR3: CSASPGTGVSSPLHF
DNA: TGCAGTGCTTCCCCCGGGACAGGGGTTAGTTCACCCCTCCACTTT

J: TRBJ2-2
D: -
size: many
V: TRBV7-9
CDR3: CATEEHSNTGELFF
DNA: TGTGCCACGGAAGAACATTCGAACACCGGGGAGCTGTTTTTT

J: TRBJ1-1
D: -
size: many
V: TRBV7-6
CDR3: CASSLAENTEAFF
DNA: TGTGCCAGCAGCTTAGCGGAAAACACTGAAGCTTTCTTT

J: TRBJ2-1
D: -
size: few
V: TRBV11-2
CDR3: CASSLDQANEQFF
DNA: TGTGCCAGCAGCTTAGACCAAGCCAATGAGCAGTTCTTC

J: TRBJ1-6
D: -
size: -
V: TRBV3-1
CDR3: CASSQPSRSNSPLHF
DNA: TGTGCCAGCAGCCAACCGAGCCGTAGTAATTCACCCCTCCACTTT

J: TRBJ2-7
D: -
size: few
V: TRBV12-3/TRBV12-4
CDR3: CASSLFADSYEQYF
DNA: TGTGCCAGCAGTTTATTCGCGGACTCCTACGAGCAGTACTTC

J: TRBJ2-2
D: -
size: few
V: TRBV10-3
CDR3: CAISEGGGELFF
DNA: TGTGCCATCAGTGAGGGTGGCGGGGAGCTGTTTTTT

J: TRBJ1-4
D: -
size: many
V: TRBV13
CDR3: CASSSYGQPLFF
DNA: TGTGCCAGCAGCTCCTACGGACAGCCCCTGTTTTTT

J: TRBJ1-2
D: -
size: few
V: TRBV13
CDR3: CASSSPPKNYGYTF
DNA: TGTGCCAGCAGCTCCCCCCCCAAGAACTATGGCTACACCTTC

J: TRBJ2-7
D: TRBD2
size: few
V: TRBV13
CDR3: CASSLSGGAFEQYF
DNA: TGTGCCAGCAGCTTAAGCGGGGGGGCGTTTGAGCAGTACTTC

J: TRBJ2-3
D: TRBD1
size: -
V: TRBV28
CDR3: CASSPGTGLDTQYF
DNA: TGTGCCAGCAGTCCCGGGACAGGATTAGATACGCAGTATTTT

J: TRBJ1-4
D: -
size: -
V: TRBV19
CDR3: CASSPALGRNEKLFF
DNA: TGTGCCAGTAGTCCCGCCCTGGGACGGAATGAAAAACTGTTTTTT

J: TRBJ2-5
D: TRBD2
size: -
V: TRBV11-2
CDR3: CATRRGGGETQYF
DNA: TGTGCCACCCGGCGGGGGGGCGGGGAGACCCAGTACTTC

J: TRBJ1-1
D: -
size: few
V: TRBV20-1
CDR3: CSAQTPTMNTEAFF
DNA: TGCAGTGCCCAGACACCTACCATGAACACTGAAGCTTTCTTT

J: TRBJ1-6
D: -
size: many
V: TRBV7-2
CDR3: CASSLGTGSRSPLHF
DNA: TGTGCCAGCAGCTTAGGGACGGGCTCGCGCTCACCCCTCCACTTT